This is a list of T cell receptor beta chains from one sample in a study. A single record per CDR3 protein comes from TCRdb applying MiXCR to the 5' RACE reads. The repertoire holds roughly 23,000 distinct CDR3 sequences, more than 25% seen once, with roughly 2.2% in the top ten. The specimen was tumor-infiltrating naive CD4+ T cells sorted from the breast tumor. Receptors were obtained from a female donor with breast cancer. Both conserved end residues are part of each CDR3. The D gene is left open where the match is weak. Some rows have no size entry. The others give once, few or many, or a class for an expanded clone.

>TRBD1|TRBJ1-3|TRBV3-1|.
TGTGCCAGCAGCTTCGGGACAGTCGGAAACACCATATACTTT
CASSFGTVGNTIYF
>.|TRBJ1-4|TRBV20-1|few
TGCAGTGCTAGAGATCATGGTGCAGAAGCAACTAATGAAAAACTGTTTTTT
CSARDHGAEATNEKLFF
>.|TRBJ1-1|TRBV6-5|once
TGTGTCAGCGGTTCCGGACCCAAGGCGAGCACTGAAGCTTTCTTT
CVSGSGPKASTEAFF
>TRBD2|TRBJ2-1|TRBV6-1|many
TGTGCCAGCAGTGAATCTCAAGCGGGAGAGGATGAGCAGTTCTTC
CASSESQAGEDEQFF
>.|TRBJ1-5|TRBV6-1|many
TGTGCCAGCAGTGAAACAGGGCTCAATCAGCCCCAGCATTTT
CASSETGLNQPQHF
>.|TRBJ2-1|TRBV11-2|many
TGTGCCAGCAGCTTGGGCCGGTTCAATGAGCAGTTCTTC
CASSLGRFNEQFF
>TRBD1|TRBJ1-5|TRBV9|few
TGTGCCAGCAGCGTTGGGACAGATGACCGGCCCCAGCATTTT
CASSVGTDDRPQHF
>TRBD1|TRBJ2-1|TRBV14|few
TGTGCCAGCAGCCAAGGGCGACAGGGGGTTAGGGTCTTC
CASSQGRQGVRVF
>TRBD2|TRBJ2-1|TRBV7-9|many
TGTGCCAGCAGCCCGACTAGCGGGAGCTACAATGAGCAGTTCTTC
CASSPTSGSYNEQFF
>TRBD2|TRBJ2-3|TRBV7-2|medium-sized
TGTGCCAGCAGCTTAGCGGGAGGGCGGACAGATACGCAGTATTTT
CASSLAGGRTDTQYF
>TRBD1|TRBJ1-5|TRBV12-3/TRBV12-4|many
TGTGCCAGCAGTCCTACCGGGACAGCCGTCAATCAGCCCCAGCATTTT
CASSPTGTAVNQPQHF
>TRBD1|TRBJ2-7|TRBV2|many
TGTGCCAGCAGGGACAGGTCCTCCTACGAGCAGTACTTC
CASRDRSSYEQYF
>.|TRBJ2-7|TRBV20-1|few
TGCAGTGCTAGTTCGGCTCTGGACCTCGAGCAGTACTTC
CSASSALDLEQYF
>.|TRBJ1-3|TRBV13|.
TGTGCCAGCAGCTCCCGGGCCGGCGGAAACACCATATATTTT
CASSSRAGGNTIYF